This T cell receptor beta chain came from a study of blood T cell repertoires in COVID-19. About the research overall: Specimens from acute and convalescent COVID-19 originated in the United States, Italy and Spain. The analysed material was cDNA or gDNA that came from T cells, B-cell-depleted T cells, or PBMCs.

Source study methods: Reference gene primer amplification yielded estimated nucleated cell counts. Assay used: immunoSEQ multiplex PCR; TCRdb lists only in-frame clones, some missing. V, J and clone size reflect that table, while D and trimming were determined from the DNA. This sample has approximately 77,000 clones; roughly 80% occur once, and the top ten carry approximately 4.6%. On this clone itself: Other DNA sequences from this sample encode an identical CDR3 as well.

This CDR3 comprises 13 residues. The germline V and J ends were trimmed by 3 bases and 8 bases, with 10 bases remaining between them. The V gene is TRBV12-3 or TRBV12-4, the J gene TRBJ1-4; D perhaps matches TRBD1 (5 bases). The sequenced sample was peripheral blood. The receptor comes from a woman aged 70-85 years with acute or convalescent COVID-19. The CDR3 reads CASSFWGGEKLFF. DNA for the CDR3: TGTGCCAGCAGTTTTTGGGGGGGGGAAAAACTGTTTTTT.